The 14 T cell receptor beta chains given below trace back to one sample, sequenced in a study of beta chain features in type 1 diabetes. The sequenced template was cDNA made from the entire isolated RNA. Produced via immunoSEQ multiplex PCR; TCRdb's table is partial and in-frame only. This table holds about 260,000 clones, about 23% found once. The antigens these receptors bind are not known. Overall study findings and caveats: TCRB CDR3s from Type 1 diabetes patients were moderately but significantly shorter in all four CD4+ subsets.

The sequenced sample consisted of naive CD4+ T cells from blood. The source is a woman aged 25 to 39 with type 1 diabetes.

This clone was counted only a few times. V gene TRBV5-4 combines with J gene TRBJ2-5; 12 bases match TRBD2. The CDR3 consists of 18 residues. Unmatched junction bases numbered 15, after V lost 4 bases and J lost 5 bases. CDR1 is SGHNT, CDR2 YYREEE, per germline (reference sequence). The CDR3 bases are TGTGCCAGCAGCCCGGGGGGGACTAGCGGGCCCCAAAGGGAGACCCAGTACTTC. The encoded protein is CASSPGGTSGPQRETQYF.

The rearrangement uses TRBV7-8 and TRBJ2-3; TRBD2 agrees at 12 bases. With V trimmed by 5 bases and J by 0 bases, 3 bases remained unmatched. Germline V gene lookup returns CDR1 SGHVS and CDR2 FQNEAQ. This CDR3 contains 16 residues. The CDR3 DNA reads TGTGCCAGCAGCCGACTAGCGGGGGAAAGCACAGATACGCAGTATTTT. Translation gives CASSRLAGESTDTQYF.

This sequence joins TRBV19 and TRBJ2-5; the D is unclear. V lost 7 bases and J 7 bases, leaving 16 bases between the germline ends. The CDR3 has 13 residues. CDR1 and CDR2 (germline): LNHDA, SQIVND (reference sequence). CDR3 residues: CASNPEDSLTQYF. The CDR3 DNA reads as TGTGCCAGTAACCCTGAGGATAGTCTGACCCAGTACTTC. The whole variable domain, filled in from reference TRBV19 and TRBJ2-5, reads DGGITQSPKYLFRKEGQNVTLSCEQNLNHDAMYWYRQDPGQGLRLIYYSQIVNDFQKGDIAEGYSVSREKKESFPLTVTSAQKNPTAFYLCASNPEDSLTQYFGPGTRLLVL.

The chain couples TRBV30 to TRBJ2-3; 8 nucleotides line up with TRBD2. J was trimmed by 4 bases and V by 5 bases; bases with no gene match: 11. The germline V gene encodes CDR1 GTSNPN and CDR2 SVGIG (reference sequence). The CDR3 consists of 15 residues. The chain's CDR3 is CAWGVAGWDADTQYF. DNA for the CDR3: TGTGCCTGGGGGGTAGCGGGATGGGACGCAGATACGCAGTATTTT.

This chain connects TRBV28 to TRBJ2-1; 10 positions match TRBD2. Germline V gene sequence: CDR1 MDHEN, CDR2 SYDVKM. The V and J ends lost 7 bases and 10 bases, in that order; junction bases with no gene match: 7. The CDR3 extends over 13 amino acids. The CDR3 here is CASTAGGPWEQFF. CDR3 sequence (DNA): TGTGCCAGCACAGCGGGAGGGCCGTGGGAGCAGTTCTTC. The variable domain in full, completed from reference TRBV28 and TRBJ2-1, reads DVKVTQSSRYLVKRTGEKVFLECVQDMDHENMFWYRQDPGLGLRLIYFSYDVKMKEKGDIPEGYSVSREKKERFSLILESASTNQTSMYLCASTAGGPWEQFFGPGTRLTVL.

This clone was seen more than once but under ten times. The V call is TRBV15, the J call TRBJ2-5; a weak D match, TRBD1 (6 bases). CDR1 and CDR2 (germline): LNHNV, YYDKDF (reference sequence). The CDR3 is 16 residues long. Trimming took off 0 bases at V and 1 base at J, with 12 bases between the two ends. The DNA for the CDR3 is TGTGCCACCAGCAGAGATCTGGGGGCAGGCCAAGAGACCCAGTACTTC. Translation gives CATSRDLGAGQETQYF.

A few counts support this clone. V gene TRBV9 combines with J gene TRBJ2-5; unclear D gene. The germline V gene has CDR1 SGDLS and CDR2 YYNGEE. V was trimmed by 4 bases and J by 2 bases, leaving 9 bases between them. This CDR3 region has 13 residues. DNA of the CDR3: TGTGCCAGCAGCACCCGCGGTCAAGAGACCCAGTACTTC. This translates into CASSTRGQETQYF. Based on the CDR3 plus reference TRBV9 and TRBJ2-5, the full variable domain is DSGVTQTPKHLITATGQRVTLRCSPRSGDLSVYWYQQSLDQGLQFLIQYYNGEERAKGNILERFSAQQFPDLHSELNLSSLELGDSALYFCASSTRGQETQYFGPGTRLLVL.

This clone showed up just a few times. The V and J genes are TRBV27 and TRBJ2-7; 7 nucleotides line up with TRBD1. The V gene end was trimmed by 6 bases and the J gene end by 6 bases; junction bases not matched to a gene: 11. Germline assignment: CDR1 MNHEY and CDR2 SMNVEV (reference sequence). This CDR3 contains 14 residues. CDR3 sequence reads: CASSQDTGEGEQYF. CDR3 sequence (DNA): TGTGCCAGCAGCCAAGATACAGGGGAAGGCGAGCAGTACTTC.

The chain uses TRBV7-3 and TRBJ2-1; the D is unclear. V was cut by 6 bases and J by 0 bases, with 6 bases left in between. The germline gives CDR1 SGHTA, CDR2 FQGTGA. The CDR3 consists of 13 residues. CDR3 coding DNA: TGTGCCAGCAGACTGAGCTCCTACAATGAGCAGTTCTTC. Its protein is CASRLSSYNEQFF.

There are a few counts of this clone. The genes are TRBV29-1 and TRBJ2-5, with D maybe TRBD2 (7 bases). Germline values: CDR1 SQVTM, CDR2 ANQGSEA. V shed 3 bases and J shed 5 bases, with 13 bases lying between them. The CDR3 is 13 amino acids. CDR3 region: CSVDLKGGETQYF. As DNA, the CDR3 is TGCAGCGTTGATCTAAAGGGGGGGGAGACCCAGTACTTC.

The rearrangement joins TRBV9 to TRBJ2-1; weak D call: TRBD2 (6 bases). The germline CDR1 and CDR2 sequences are SGDLS and YYNGEE. The CDR3 contains 20 residues. Deletions cut 7 bases from V and 3 bases from J, with 32 bases between. The CDR3 DNA reads as TGTGCCAGCTCCACCCGCTCGGGGCCTACGCGGGACGAAGACTACAATGAGCAGTTCTTC. Translating gives CASSTRSGPTRDEDYNEQFF.

This clone occurred a few times. The V call is TRBV7-9, the J call TRBJ2-7, with D unclear. V gave up 4 bases and J gave up 1 base, with 8 bases separating them. The CDR3 length is 13 residues. CDR1 and CDR2 from the germline V gene are SEHNR and FQNEAQ (reference sequence). CDR3 residues: CASSSDGSYEQYF. The DNA of the CDR3 is TGTGCCAGCAGCTCCGACGGGTCCTACGAGCAGTACTTC.

In this sample, this clone turned up a few times. The chain employs TRBV4-2 and TRBJ1-5, with D uncertain. The V end was cut by 0 bases, the J end by 6 bases, with 15 bases between. The CDR3 length is 16 residues. CDR1 and CDR2 (germline): LGHNA, YNFKEQ. The CDR3, as DNA: TGTGCCAGCAGCCAAGAGTATCCACCTTGGAGTCAGCCCCAGCATTTT. This encodes CASSQEYPPWSQPQHF.

The V gene is TRBV23-1, the J gene TRBJ2-3; unclear D gene. TRBV23-1 falls under the ORF class, with uncertain function. This CDR3 is 14 amino acids long. V lost 0 bases and J lost 4, with 8 bases in between. The CDR3 region has the DNA TGCGCCAGCAGTCAATCGAGGTGGGCAGATACGCAGTATTTT. Amino acid sequence: CASSQSRWADTQYF.